The table lists the clone carrying this T cell receptor (beta chain) with a count of one. The antigen remains unidentified. PCR involved 60 Vbeta and 13 Jbeta primers. Method: immunoSEQ multiplex PCR; TCRdb's copy keeps in-frame clones and lacks some. The sample has 210,000 or so clones, around 80% seen once. V was shortened by 2 bases and J by 10 bases, with 14 bases between the two germline ends. The CDR3 runs 14 residues. In germline, CDR1 is SGHNT, CDR2 YENEEA. This sample was included in a study of cytomegalovirus exposure and HLA in healthy donors. Study-level background: Caucasian-associated ancestry cluster membership applied to around 76% of around 400 genotyped donors. Study conclusions and caveats: Earlier analysis yielded a pattern in which most TCR beta V segments were productive about 87% or about 30% of the time.

J is TRBJ2-2 and V is TRBV11-3, with D unclear. Material for sequencing was PBMCs. This clonotype was obtained from a boy under 18 in good health and CMV-seronegative. CDR3 in DNA: TGTGCCAGCAGCTTAATATCTGTCAGTGTGGAGCTGTTTTTT. This codes for CASSLISVSVELFF.